These T cell receptor beta chains were read from a single sample in a study of T cell changes during pregnancy in multiple sclerosis. Sequencing used immunoSEQ multiplex PCR; TCRdb keeps in-frame clones, though not all of them. The sample includes about 38,000 clones, more than 85% of them seen just once. This specimen was CD8+ T cells from peripheral blood mononuclear cells, taken after pregnancy. These receptors originate from a female donor with multiple sclerosis, enrolled in a pregnancy study. Each CDR3 is given with its conserved first and last residue. A D gene is named only where the DNA matches it firmly. Clone size is given for some rows only: seen once, a few or many times, or a class if the clone is expanded.

J	V	size	D	DNA	CDR3
TRBJ2-1	TRBV10-3	-	-	TGTGCCATCGGAGCGAGCTCCTACAATGAGCAGTTCTTC	CAIGASSYNEQFF
TRBJ2-7	TRBV7-8	-	TRBD1	TGTGCCAGCAGCTCCCGCGGGACAGGGGCAAGGTACGAGCAGTACTTC	CASSSRGTGARYEQYF
TRBJ2-2	TRBV2	-	-	TGTGCCAGCAGACCACAGGCCGGGGAGCTGTTTTTT	CASRPQAGELFF
TRBJ2-5	TRBV7-9	-	TRBD2	TGTGCCAGCAGCCAACTAGCGGCCCAAGAGACCCAGTACTTC	CASSQLAAQETQYF
TRBJ2-5	TRBV7-9	-	TRBD2	TGTGCCAGCAGCCATCTACTAGCGGGGGGACAAGAGACCCAGTACTTC	CASSHLLAGGQETQYF
TRBJ1-6	TRBV9	few	-	TGTGCCAGCAGCGTAGGAGGCAGCCATAATTCACCCCTCCACTTT	CASSVGGSHNSPLHF
TRBJ2-1	TRBV10-1	-	-	TGCGCCAGCAGTGAGGCGGGCTACAATGAGCAGTTCTTC	CASSEAGYNEQFF
TRBJ2-1	TRBV30	-	-	TGTGCCTGGACCCGGGACTGGAGCTCCTACAATGAGCAGTTCTTC	CAWTRDWSSYNEQFF
TRBJ2-7	TRBV6-6	-	TRBD2	TGTGCCAGCAGTCCTCGCGCGGGGGGGCCCTCCTACGAGCAGTACTTC	CASSPRAGGPSYEQYF
TRBJ2-7	TRBV27	-	TRBD1	TGTGCCAGCAGACCGGACAGGGTCTACGAGCAGTACTTC	CASRPDRVYEQYF
TRBJ2-7	TRBV6-1	few	TRBD2	TGTGCCAGCAGTGAACAGAGCGGGAGAGGGGGCTACGAGCAGTACTTC	CASSEQSGRGGYEQYF
TRBJ2-7	TRBV2	-	TRBD2	TGTGCCAGCAGCGGGGGACTAGAGGTCGAGCAGTACTTC	CASSGGLEVEQYF
TRBJ2-1	TRBV28	-	TRBD1	TGTGCCAGCAGTCCTCGACAGGGCCCCTACAATGAGCAGTTCTTC	CASSPRQGPYNEQFF
TRBJ2-1	TRBV9	-	-	TGTGCCAGCAGCGTAGCCGCGGGGCTCTACAATGAGCAGTTCTTC	CASSVAAGLYNEQFF
TRBJ1-2	TRBV2	-	TRBD1	TGTGCCAGCATCGGGACAGGGGGAGGTTATGGCTACACCTTC	CASIGTGGGYGYTF
TRBJ2-7	TRBV11-2	once	TRBD2	TGTGCCAGCAGCTTAGGCGGGGGGGCTTACGAGCAGTACTTC	CASSLGGGAYEQYF
TRBJ1-5	TRBV27	-	-	TGTGCCAGCAGTTTATCGCCAGGGGTTCGTCAGCCCCAGCATTTT	CASSLSPGVRQPQHF
TRBJ1-3	TRBV14	-	-	TGTGCCAGCAGCCAAAGTCGGGAAGAACAGACCTCTGGAAACACCATATATTTT	CASSQSREEQTSGNTIYF
TRBJ2-3	TRBV7-9	-	TRBD2	TGTGCCAGCAGCTCCTTAGCGACTAGCGGGAGACTCACAGATACGCAGTATTTT	CASSSLATSGRLTDTQYF
TRBJ2-1	TRBV15	-	-	TGTGCCACCAGCGGTCGGGAGAGCTCCTACAATGAGCAGTTCTTC	CATSGRESSYNEQFF
TRBJ1-4	TRBV7-2	-	TRBD1	TGTGCCAGCAGCTTTCGACAGGGGTATAATGAAAAACTGTTTTTT	CASSFRQGYNEKLFF
TRBJ1-2	TRBV18	-	-	TGTGCCAGCTCATCGGGCGGCGCAGGGTGGCGCGGCTACACCTTC	CASSSGGAGWRGYTF
TRBJ1-1	TRBV4-1	-	-	TGCGCCAGCAGCCAGAGTTTTCAGGGTGAAGCTTTCTTT	CASSQSFQGEAFF
TRBJ2-1	TRBV2	-	-	TGTGCCAGCAGTGAAAAGCGGTTTCCCTACAATGAGCAGTTCTTC	CASSEKRFPYNEQFF
TRBJ1-2	TRBV13	-	-	TGTGCCAGCAGCGCCCGCCGAGGCCACGGCTACACCTTC	CASSARRGHGYTF
TRBJ2-7	TRBV21-1	-	-	TGTGCCAGCAGCAAAGGCGGGTGGGCCTCCTACGAGCAGTACTTC	CASSKGGWASYEQYF
TRBJ2-6	TRBV5-6	-	-	TGTGCCAGCAGCGAGCCGGGGGCCAACGTCCTGACTTTC	CASSEPGANVLTF
TRBJ2-2	TRBV7-8	once	-	TGTGCCAGCAGCTCGGGGGGCAGGGAGCTGTTTTTT	CASSSGGRELFF
TRBJ2-2	TRBV30	-	-	TGTGCCTGGGATAGGGGGTGGAGGATCTGGAACACCGGGGAGCTGTTTTTT	CAWDRGWRIWNTGELFF
TRBJ1-1	TRBV7-9	-	-	TGTGCCAGCAGCTCTAGGGAGGCCCCCCCGGGCACTGAAGCTTTCTTT	CASSSREAPPGTEAFF
TRBJ2-1	TRBV27	once	TRBD2	TGTGCCAGCAGCCCGGGACTAGAGCCCAATGAGCAGTTCTTC	CASSPGLEPNEQFF
TRBJ1-2	TRBV14	-	TRBD1	TGTGCCAGCAGCCCACGGACAGGGGGGAACTATGGCTACACCTTC	CASSPRTGGNYGYTF
TRBJ2-7	TRBV5-3	-	TRBD1	TGTGCCAGAAGCTTGGCCGGGGGACAGGCCCTCTACGAGCAGTACTTC	CARSLAGGQALYEQYF
TRBJ2-1	TRBV5-1	-	TRBD1	TGCGCCAGCTGGGACAGGGGGTTCAATGAGCAGTTCTTC	CASWDRGFNEQFF
TRBJ1-2	TRBV18	-	TRBD1	TGTGCCAGCTCACCACCTACAGGGGGTGACTATGGCTACACCTTC	CASSPPTGGDYGYTF
TRBJ1-5	TRBV10-3	-	-	TGTGCCATCAGTCCTGACGGATTCGGGTCAAGCAATCAGCCCCAGCATTTT	CAISPDGFGSSNQPQHF
TRBJ1-1	TRBV14	-	-	TGTGCCAGCAGCGTACAGGGTATTCTGGGGGCTTTCTTT	CASSVQGILGAFF
TRBJ2-3	TRBV7-2	-	TRBD2	TGTGCCAGCAGCTTGGGACTAGCGGGGGGGTTGGATACGCAGTATTTT	CASSLGLAGGLDTQYF
TRBJ2-3	TRBV6-4	-	TRBD2	TGTGCCAGCAGTCCACGAGGTAGCGGGGCAACAGATACGCAGTATTTT	CASSPRGSGATDTQYF
TRBJ2-2	TRBV4-1	-	TRBD1	TGCGCCAGCAGCCAGGCCGGGACAGGGCCCGGGGAGCTGTTTTTT	CASSQAGTGPGELFF
TRBJ2-1	TRBV6-1	-	TRBD2	TGTGCCAGCAGTGAACTAGCGGGGGAGAATGAGCAGTTCTTC	CASSELAGENEQFF
TRBJ1-4	TRBV27	-	-	TGTGCCAGCAGCCCGCGACGCCGGGGTAATGAAAAACTGTTTTTT	CASSPRRRGNEKLFF
TRBJ2-7	TRBV9	-	-	TGTGCCAGCAGCGTAGACAGCTCCTACGAGCAGTACTTC	CASSVDSSYEQYF